Following are 2 T cell receptor beta chains from one sample sequenced in a study of blood T cell repertoires in COVID-19. Clones were sequenced by immunoSEQ multiplex PCR, and TCRdb holds only the in-frame ones, with some missing. The profile covers 310,000 or so clones, with roughly 82% appearing a single time and around 1.5% taken by the ten largest. Sequencing used peripheral blood. All receptors come from a woman in her fifties or sixties with acute or convalescent COVID-19.

This chain links TRBV28 with TRBJ2-5; TRBD2 aligns across 7 bases. This CDR3 has 14 residues. The junction had 9 bases not matched to a gene; V was cut back by 6 bases and J by 5 bases. CDR1 is MDHEN, CDR2 SYDVKM, per germline. CDR3 residues: CASSPNQGGETQYF. DNA of the CDR3: TGTGCCAGCAGCCCTAATCAGGGAGGGGAGACCCAGTACTTC.

The genes are TRBV19 and TRBJ2-7; 7 positions agree with TRBD1. The CDR3 runs 13 residues. The germline gives CDR1 LNHDA, CDR2 SQIVND (reference sequence). V lost 4 bases, J lost 7 bases, and 7 bases stayed unmatched. The CDR3 here is CASSRRGQEEQYF. The CDR3 DNA follows: TGTGCCAGTAGTAGAAGGGGGCAAGAAGAGCAGTACTTC.